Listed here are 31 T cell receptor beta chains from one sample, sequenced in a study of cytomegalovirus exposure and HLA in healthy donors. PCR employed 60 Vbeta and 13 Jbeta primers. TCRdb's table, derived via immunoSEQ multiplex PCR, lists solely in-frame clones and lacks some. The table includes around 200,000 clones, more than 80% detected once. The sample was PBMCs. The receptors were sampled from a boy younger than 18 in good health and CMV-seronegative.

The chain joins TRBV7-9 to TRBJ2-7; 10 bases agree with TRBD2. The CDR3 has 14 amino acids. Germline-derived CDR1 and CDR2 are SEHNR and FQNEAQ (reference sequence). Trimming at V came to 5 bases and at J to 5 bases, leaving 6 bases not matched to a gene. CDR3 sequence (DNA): TGTGCCAGCAGCCCGACTAGCGGGCTGCACGAGCAGTACTTC. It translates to CASSPTSGLHEQYF.

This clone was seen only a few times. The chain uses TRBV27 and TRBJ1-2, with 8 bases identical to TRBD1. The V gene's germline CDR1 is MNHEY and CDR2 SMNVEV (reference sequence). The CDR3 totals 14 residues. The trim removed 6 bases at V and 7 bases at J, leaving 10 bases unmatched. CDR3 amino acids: CASRQSGTGSGYTF. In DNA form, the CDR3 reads TGTGCCAGCAGACAATCCGGGACAGGCTCTGGCTACACCTTC.

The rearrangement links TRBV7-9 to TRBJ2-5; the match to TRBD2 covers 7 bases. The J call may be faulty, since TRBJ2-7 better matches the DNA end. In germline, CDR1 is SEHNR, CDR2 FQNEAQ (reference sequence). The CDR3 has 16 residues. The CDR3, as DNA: TGTGCCAGCAGCCCCATGCGGGGGATGTCGGGTTACGAGCAGTACTTC. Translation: CASSPMRGMSGYEQYF.

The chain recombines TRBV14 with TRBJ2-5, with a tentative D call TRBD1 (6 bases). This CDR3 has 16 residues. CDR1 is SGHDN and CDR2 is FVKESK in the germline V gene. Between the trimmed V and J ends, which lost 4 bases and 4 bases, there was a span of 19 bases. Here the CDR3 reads CASSPRLLGAGETQYF. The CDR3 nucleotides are TGTGCCAGCAGCCCCCGTCTCCTGGGGGCAGGAGAGACCCAGTACTTC.

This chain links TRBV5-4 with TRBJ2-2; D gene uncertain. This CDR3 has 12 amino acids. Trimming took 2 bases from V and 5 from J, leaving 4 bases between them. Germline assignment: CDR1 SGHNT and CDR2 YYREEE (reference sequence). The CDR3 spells CASSFSTGELFF. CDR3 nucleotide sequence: TGTGCCAGCAGCTTCTCGACCGGGGAGCTGTTTTTT. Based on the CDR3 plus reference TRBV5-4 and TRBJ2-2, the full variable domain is ETGVTQSPTHLIKTRGQQVTLRCSSQSGHNTVSWYQQALGQGPQFIFQYYREEENGRGNFPPRFSGLQFPNYSSELNVNALELDDSALYLCASSFSTGELFFGEGSRLTVL.

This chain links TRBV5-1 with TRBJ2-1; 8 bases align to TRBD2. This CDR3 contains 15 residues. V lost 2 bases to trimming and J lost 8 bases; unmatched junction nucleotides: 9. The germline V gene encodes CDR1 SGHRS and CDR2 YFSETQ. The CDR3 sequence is CASSLNRGGQDEQFF. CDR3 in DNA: TGCGCCAGCAGCTTAAACCGGGGGGGCCAAGATGAGCAGTTCTTC.

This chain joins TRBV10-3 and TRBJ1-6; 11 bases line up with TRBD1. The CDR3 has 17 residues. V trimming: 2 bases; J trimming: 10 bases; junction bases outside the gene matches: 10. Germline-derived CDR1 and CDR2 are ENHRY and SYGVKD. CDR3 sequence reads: CAISEPGGQGVRSPLHF. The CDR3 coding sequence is TGTGCCATCAGTGAGCCTGGGGGACAGGGGGTGCGGTCACCCCTCCACTTT.

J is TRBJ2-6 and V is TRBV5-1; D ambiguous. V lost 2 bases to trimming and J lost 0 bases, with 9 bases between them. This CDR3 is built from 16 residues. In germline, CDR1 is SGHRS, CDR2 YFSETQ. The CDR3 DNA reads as TGCGCCAGCAGCTTCAACCCAGGCTCTGGGGCCAACGTCCTGACTTTC. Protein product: CASSFNPGSGANVLTF.

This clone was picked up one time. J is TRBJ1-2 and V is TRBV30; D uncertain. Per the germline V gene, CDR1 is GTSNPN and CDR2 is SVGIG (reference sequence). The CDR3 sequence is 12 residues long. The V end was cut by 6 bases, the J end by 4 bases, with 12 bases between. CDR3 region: CACSPRGYGYTF. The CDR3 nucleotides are TGTGCCTGCTCTCCCCGAGGCTATGGCTACACCTTC.

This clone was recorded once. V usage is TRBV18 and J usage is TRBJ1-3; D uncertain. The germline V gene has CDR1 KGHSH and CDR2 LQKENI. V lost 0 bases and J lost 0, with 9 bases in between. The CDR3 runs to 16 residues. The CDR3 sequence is CASSPPSRSSGNTIYF. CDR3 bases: TGTGCCAGCTCACCACCGAGTAGGAGCTCTGGAAACACCATATATTTT.

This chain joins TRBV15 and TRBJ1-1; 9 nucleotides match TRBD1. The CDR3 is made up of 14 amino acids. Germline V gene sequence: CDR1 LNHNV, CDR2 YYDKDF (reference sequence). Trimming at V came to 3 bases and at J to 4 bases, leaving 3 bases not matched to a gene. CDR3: CATSSRQGGTEAFF. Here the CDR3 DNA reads TGTGCCACCAGCAGCAGACAGGGGGGCACTGAAGCTTTCTTT.

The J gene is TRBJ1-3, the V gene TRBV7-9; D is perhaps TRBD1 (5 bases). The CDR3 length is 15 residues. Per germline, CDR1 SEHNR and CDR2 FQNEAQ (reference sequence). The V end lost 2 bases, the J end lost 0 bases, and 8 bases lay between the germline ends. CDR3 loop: CASSLRGGSGNTIYF. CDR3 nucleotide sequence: TGTGCCAGCAGCTTACGGGGGGGCTCTGGAAACACCATATATTTT.

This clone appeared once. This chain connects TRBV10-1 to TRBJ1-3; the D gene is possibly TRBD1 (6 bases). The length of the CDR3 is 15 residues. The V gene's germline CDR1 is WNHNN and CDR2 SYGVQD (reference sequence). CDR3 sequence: CASLEGRGCRNTIYF. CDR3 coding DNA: TGCGCGTCGCTTGAGGGTAGGGGGTGTAGAAACACCATATATTTT.

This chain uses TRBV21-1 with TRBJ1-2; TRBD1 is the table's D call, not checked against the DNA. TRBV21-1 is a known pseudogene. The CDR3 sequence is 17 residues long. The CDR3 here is CASKIILVRGRKHGYTF. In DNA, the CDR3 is TGTGCCAGCAAGATAATACTCGTAAGGGGGAGAAAACATGGCTACACCTTC.

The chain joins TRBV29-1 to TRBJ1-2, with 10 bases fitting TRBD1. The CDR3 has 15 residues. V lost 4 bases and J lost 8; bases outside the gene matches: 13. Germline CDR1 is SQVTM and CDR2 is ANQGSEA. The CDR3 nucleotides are TGCAGCGTTGGAGGAGGACAGGGGGGGGTGTTGGGCTACACCTTC. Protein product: CSVGGGQGGVLGYTF.

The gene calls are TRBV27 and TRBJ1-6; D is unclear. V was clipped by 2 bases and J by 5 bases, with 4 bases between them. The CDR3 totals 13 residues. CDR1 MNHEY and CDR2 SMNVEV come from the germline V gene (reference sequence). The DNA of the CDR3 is TGTGCCAGCAGTTTAAACAATAATTCACCCCTCCACTTT. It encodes CASSLNNNSPLHF.

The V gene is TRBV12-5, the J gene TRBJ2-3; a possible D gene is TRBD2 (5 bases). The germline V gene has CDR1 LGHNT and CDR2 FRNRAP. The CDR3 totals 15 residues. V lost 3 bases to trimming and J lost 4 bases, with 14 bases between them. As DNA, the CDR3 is TGTGCTAGTGGTTTACTCGGGATGGTGGCAGATACGCAGTATTTT. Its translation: CASGLLGMVADTQYF.

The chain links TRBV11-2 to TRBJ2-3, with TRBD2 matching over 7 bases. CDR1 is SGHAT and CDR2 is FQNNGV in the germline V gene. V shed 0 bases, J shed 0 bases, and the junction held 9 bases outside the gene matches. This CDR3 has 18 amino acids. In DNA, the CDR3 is TGTGCCAGCAGCTTAGATCCGGCGGGGGTACTTAGCACAGATACGCAGTATTTT. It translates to CASSLDPAGVLSTDTQYF.

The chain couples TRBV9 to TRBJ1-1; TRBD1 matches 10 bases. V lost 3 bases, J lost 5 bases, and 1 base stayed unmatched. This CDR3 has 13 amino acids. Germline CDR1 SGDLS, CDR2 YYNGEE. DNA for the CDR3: TGTGCCAGCAGCGGGGGACAGGGGACTGAAGCTTTCTTT. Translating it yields CASSGGQGTEAFF. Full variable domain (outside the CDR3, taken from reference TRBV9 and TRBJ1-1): DSGVTQTPKHLITATGQRVTLRCSPRSGDLSVYWYQQSLDQGLQFLIQYYNGEERAKGNILERFSAQQFPDLHSELNLSSLELGDSALYFCASSGGQGTEAFFGQGTRLTVV.

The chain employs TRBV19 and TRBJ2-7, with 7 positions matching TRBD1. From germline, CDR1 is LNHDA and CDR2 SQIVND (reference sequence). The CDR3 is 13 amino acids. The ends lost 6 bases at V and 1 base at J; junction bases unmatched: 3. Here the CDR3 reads CASSPGQSYEQYF. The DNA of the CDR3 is TGTGCCAGTAGCCCGGGACAGTCCTACGAGCAGTACTTC.

The CDR3 region is CASSLVGGTSGYEETQYF. CDR3 in DNA: TGTGCCAGCAGCTTAGTGGGAGGGACTAGCGGTTATGAAGAGACCCAGTACTTC. V gene TRBV7-9 combines with J gene TRBJ2-5; 11 nucleotides align to TRBD2. The V gene end was trimmed by 1 base and the J gene end by 3 bases; junction bases not matched to a gene: 10. Germline V gives CDR1 SEHNR, CDR2 FQNEAQ (reference sequence). CDR3 length equals 18 residues.

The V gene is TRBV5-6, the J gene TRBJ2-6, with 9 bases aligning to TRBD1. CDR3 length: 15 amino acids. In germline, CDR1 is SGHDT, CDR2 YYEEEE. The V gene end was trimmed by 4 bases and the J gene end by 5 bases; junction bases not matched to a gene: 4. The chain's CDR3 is CASSPGTGRANVLTF. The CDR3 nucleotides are TGTGCCAGCAGCCCGGGGACAGGGAGGGCCAACGTCCTGACTTTC.

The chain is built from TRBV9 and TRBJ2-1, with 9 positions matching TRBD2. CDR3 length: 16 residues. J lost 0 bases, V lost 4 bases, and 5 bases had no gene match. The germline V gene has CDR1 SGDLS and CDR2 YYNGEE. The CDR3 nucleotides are TGTGCCAGCAGCACGACTAGCGGTTTCTCCTACAATGAGCAGTTCTTC. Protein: CASSTTSGFSYNEQFF.

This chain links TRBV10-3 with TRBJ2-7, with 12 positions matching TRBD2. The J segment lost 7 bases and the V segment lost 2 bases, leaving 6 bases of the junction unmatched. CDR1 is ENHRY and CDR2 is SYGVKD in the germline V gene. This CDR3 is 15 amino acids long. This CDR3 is CAISEPSGRADEQYF. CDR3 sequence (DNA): TGTGCCATCAGTGAGCCTAGCGGGAGGGCCGATGAGCAGTACTTC.

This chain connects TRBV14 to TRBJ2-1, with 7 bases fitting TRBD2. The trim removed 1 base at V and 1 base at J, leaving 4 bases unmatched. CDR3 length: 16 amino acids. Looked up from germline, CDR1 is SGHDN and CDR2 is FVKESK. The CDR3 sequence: CASSQAGGSSYNEQFF. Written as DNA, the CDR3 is TGTGCCAGCAGCCAAGCGGGAGGATCTTCCTACAATGAGCAGTTCTTC.

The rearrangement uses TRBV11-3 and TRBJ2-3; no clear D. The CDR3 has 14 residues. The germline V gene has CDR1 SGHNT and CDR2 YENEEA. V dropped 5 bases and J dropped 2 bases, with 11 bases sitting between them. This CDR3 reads CASSVTRATDTQYF. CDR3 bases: TGTGCCAGCAGCGTGACTCGAGCCACAGATACGCAGTATTTT.

The chain's CDR3 is CASSAYYEQYF. Written as DNA, the CDR3 is TGTGCCAGCAGTGCCTACTACGAGCAGTACTTC. The rearrangement uses TRBV2 and TRBJ2-7; no definite D call. Per germline, CDR1 SNHLY and CDR2 FYNNEI. The CDR3 contains 11 residues. Trimming left V 4 bases short and J 3 bases short, with 4 bases between.

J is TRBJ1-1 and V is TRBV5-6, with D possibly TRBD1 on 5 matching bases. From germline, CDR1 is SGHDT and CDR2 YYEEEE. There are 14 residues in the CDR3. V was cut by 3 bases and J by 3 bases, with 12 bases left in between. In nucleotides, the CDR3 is TGTGCCAGCAGCTGGGGGGGAGGGGACACTGAAGCTTTCTTT. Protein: CASSWGGGDTEAFF.

The CDR3: CASSLGLAGGETQYF. Written as DNA, the CDR3 is TGTGCCAGCAGCTTGGGGCTAGCGGGGGGGGAGACCCAGTACTTC. The chain carries TRBV5-6 and TRBJ2-5, with 12 nucleotides matching TRBD2. The CDR3 has 15 amino acids. The trim removed 0 bases at V and 5 bases at J, leaving 2 bases unmatched. Germline-derived CDR1 and CDR2 are SGHDT and YYEEEE.

The CDR3 sequence: CASSDPGQGNYGYTF. The CDR3 DNA is TGTGCCAGCAGTGACCCTGGACAGGGTAACTATGGCTACACCTTC. This sequence joins TRBV6-1 and TRBJ1-2, with 8 bases fitting TRBD1. V gave up 3 bases and J gave up 1 base; unmatched junction bases: 4. Germline assignment: CDR1 MNHNS and CDR2 SASEGT. The CDR3 loop spans 15 amino acids.

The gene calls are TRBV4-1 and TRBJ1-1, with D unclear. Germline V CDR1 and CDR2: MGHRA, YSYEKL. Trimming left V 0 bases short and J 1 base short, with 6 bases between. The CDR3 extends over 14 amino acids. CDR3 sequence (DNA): TGCGCCAGCAGCCAAGAGGCGGGGAACACTGAAGCTTTCTTT. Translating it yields CASSQEAGNTEAFF.